This passage covers 11 T cell receptor beta chains from one sample sequenced in a study of T cell changes during pregnancy in multiple sclerosis. Assay: immunoSEQ multiplex PCR; the TCRdb copy retains only in-frame clones and omits some. The sample has around 86,000 clones; 85% to 95% are singletons. This specimen was peripheral blood, taken in the first trimester of pregnancy. Receptor source: a female donor with multiple sclerosis, enrolled in a pregnancy study.

This chain links TRBV5-6 with TRBJ1-5, with D possibly matching TRBD1 (6 bases). The CDR3 consists of 14 residues. Germline V gene lookup returns CDR1 SGHDT and CDR2 YYEEEE. Trimming took 4 bases from V and 3 from J, leaving 11 bases between them. The DNA for the CDR3 is TGTGCCAGCAGCGACGGACAGTACAATCAGCCCCAGCATTTT. The encoded protein is CASSDGQYNQPQHF.

This clone has just one count. This rearrangement joins TRBV5-5 to TRBJ2-7, with 7 bases lining up with TRBD1. The CDR3 is 17 amino acids. V was clipped by 5 bases and J by 4 bases; unmatched bases: 18. Germline assignment: CDR1 SGHKS and CDR2 YYEKEE (reference sequence). The CDR3 bases are TGTGCCAGCAGTCCCCAGCAGGGGGTGTTTTGGGGATACGAGCAGTACTTC. Protein: CASSPQQGVFWGYEQYF.

The chain combines TRBV27 with TRBJ2-1; D tentatively reads TRBD1 or TRBD2 (10 bases each). The CDR3 runs to 21 residues. The germline gives CDR1 MNHEY, CDR2 SMNVEV (reference sequence). Trimming stripped 7 bases from V and 7 bases from J, with 38 bases between. The CDR3 DNA is TGTGCCAGCACCCCTCGGGCAGGACAGGGGGTTAGCGGGAGGCTAATGAATGAGCAGTTCTTC. Protein: CASTPRAGQGVSGRLMNEQFF.

The chain links TRBV27 to TRBJ2-3; 9 nucleotides match TRBD2. V dropped 5 bases and J dropped 5; count of bases not matched to a gene: 11. From germline, CDR1 is MNHEY and CDR2 SMNVEV (reference sequence). The CDR3 extends over 16 amino acids. The CDR3 here is CASSQWLREGQDTQYF. The CDR3 DNA reads as TGTGCCAGCAGTCAATGGTTGCGGGAGGGCCAAGATACGCAGTATTTT.

This rearrangement joins TRBV28 to TRBJ2-6; D gene unclear. CDR1 is MDHEN, CDR2 SYDVKM, per germline. Trimming took off 5 bases at V and 0 bases at J, with 8 bases between the two ends. The CDR3 length is 15 residues. In DNA, the CDR3 is TGTGCCAGCAGTCTCGGAGCCTCTGGGGCCAACGTCCTGACTTTC. Amino acid sequence: CASSLGASGANVLTF.

V usage is TRBV10-1 and J usage is TRBJ2-7; tentative D call: TRBD2 (6 bases). The V gene's germline CDR1 is WNHNN and CDR2 SYGVQD (reference sequence). Trimming shortened V by 3 bases and J by 5 bases, and 11 bases separated the two germline ends. The CDR3 consists of 13 residues. Here the CDR3 reads CASSDGTYHEQYF. Written as DNA, the CDR3 is TGCGCCAGCAGTGACGGGACTTACCACGAGCAGTACTTC.

This sequence joins TRBV29-1 and TRBJ2-7, with 13 positions matching TRBD2. The CDR3 totals 14 residues. Germline lookup yields CDR1 SQVTM and CDR2 ANQGSEA. V dropped 6 bases and J dropped 2; count of bases not matched to a gene: 4. The CDR3, as DNA: TGCAGCGTCCTGGGACTAGCGGGAACCTACGAGCAGTACTTC. Protein: CSVLGLAGTYEQYF.

The rearrangement uses TRBV11-2 and TRBJ2-7, with 7 nucleotides matching TRBD2. V was pared by 3 bases and J by 7 bases, with 6 bases of the junction left unmatched. This CDR3 is 13 amino acids long. The germline gives CDR1 SGHAT, CDR2 FQNNGV. Here the CDR3 DNA reads TGTGCCAGCAGCTTGAGGTACGGGAGGGAGCAGTACTTC. Protein: CASSLRYGREQYF.

In this sample, this clone turned up once. The rearrangement joins TRBV5-8 to TRBJ2-4; maybe TRBD2 (6 bases). The CDR3 loop spans 14 amino acids. The V gene lost 4 bases and the J gene lost 5 bases, with 13 bases spanning the gap. Germline loops: CDR1 SGHTS, CDR2 YDEGEE. For the CDR3, the DNA is TGTGCCAGCAGCCGACGGCGCGGGGAAAACATTCAGTACTTC. Its translation: CASSRRRGENIQYF.

The chain recombines TRBV29-1 with TRBJ2-2; TRBD1 matches 9 bases. The CDR3 covers 15 residues. Trimming removed 5 bases from V and 1 base from J; junction bases left unmatched: 5. Germline loops: CDR1 SQVTM, CDR2 ANQGSEA. The CDR3 here is CSVLRQGVNTGELFF. The CDR3 nucleotides read TGCAGCGTTCTTCGACAGGGGGTGAACACCGGGGAGCTGTTTTTT.

The rearrangement joins TRBV7-9 to TRBJ2-7; 7 bases agree with TRBD1. Germline-derived CDR1 and CDR2 are SEHNR and FQNEAQ (reference sequence). V trimming: 1 base; J trimming: 1 base; junction bases outside the gene matches: 4. There are 15 residues in the CDR3. This chain's CDR3 is CASSLEGARSYEQYF. The DNA of the CDR3 is TGTGCCAGCAGCTTAGAGGGGGCAAGATCCTACGAGCAGTACTTC.